These 22 T cell receptor beta chains originate from one sample sequenced in a study of shared clonotypes between healthy human individuals. Sequenced by immunoSEQ multiplex PCR; TCRdb stores in-frame clones only, minus some. This table holds millions of clones, approximately 90% found once. The sample comprised naive CD4+ T cells sorted from blood. The subset was: CD45RA+ positively selected. The origin of the receptors is a man aged 18 to 30 in good health.

A note on this clone: The same CDR3 arises from other DNA sequences in this sample as well. The J gene is TRBJ2-1, the V gene TRBV2; D gene unclear. The V end was cut by 6 bases, the J end by 8 bases, with 8 bases between. This CDR3 region has 11 residues. Germline CDR1 is SNHLY and CDR2 is FYNNEI. For the CDR3, the DNA is TGTGCCAGCAGCCCTTTGGATGAGCAGTTCTTC. It specifies CASSPLDEQFF.

In its sample, this clone was seen once. Other nucleotide sequences from this sample produce the same CDR3. V gene TRBV6-1 combines with J gene TRBJ1-6; D unresolved. CDR3 length: 15 amino acids. Germline V lookup: CDR1 MNHNS, CDR2 SASEGT. The V and J ends lost 4 bases and 0 bases respectively, with 7 bases between them. The CDR3 coding sequence is TGTGCCAGCAGTGGTAGCAGCTCCTATAATTCACCCCTCCACTTT. The encoded protein is CASSGSSSYNSPLHF.

The rearrangement uses TRBV7-2 and TRBJ1-3, with D possibly matching TRBD1 (6 bases). In germline, CDR1 is SGHTA, CDR2 FQGNSA. Trimming took off 5 bases at V and 2 bases at J, with 7 bases between the two ends. The CDR3 length is 13 residues. Here the CDR3 DNA reads TGTGCCAGCAGCCGGGACACTGGAAACACCATATATTTT. It codes for CASSRDTGNTIYF.

The chain combines TRBV7-2 with TRBJ2-3; D uncertain. From germline, CDR1 is SGHTA and CDR2 FQGNSA. Deletions cut 1 base from V and 3 bases from J, with 8 bases between. This CDR3 region has 14 residues. CDR3 protein: CASSLERRTDTQYF. The DNA of the CDR3 is TGTGCCAGCAGCTTAGAAAGGCGGACAGATACGCAGTATTTT. Full variable domain (missing parts from reference TRBV7-2 and TRBJ2-3): GAGVSQSPSNKVTEKGKDVELRCDPISGHTALYWYRQSLGQGLEFLIYFQGNSAPDKSGLPSDRFSAERTGGSVSTLTIQRTQQEDSAVYLCASSLERRTDTQYFGPGTRLTVL.

V gene TRBV5-4 combines with J gene TRBJ2-5, with a possible D match to TRBD1 (6 bases). Germline V gives CDR1 SGHNT, CDR2 YYREEE (reference sequence). The CDR3 runs to 15 residues. The V gene lost 4 bases and the J gene lost 1 base, with 14 bases spanning the gap. Here the CDR3 reads CASSPGQLLQETQYF. In nucleotides, the CDR3 is TGTGCCAGCAGCCCAGGACAGCTCCTCCAAGAGACCCAGTACTTC.

The chain employs TRBV7-6 and TRBJ2-1; TRBD2 matches at 7 bases. The CDR3 loop spans 17 amino acids. The germline CDR1 and CDR2 sequences are SGHVS and FNYEAQ. The trim removed 1 base at V and 4 bases at J, leaving 10 bases unmatched. CDR3 in amino acids: CASSLVLASGKYNEQFF. In nucleotides, the CDR3 is TGTGCCAGCAGCTTAGTTCTTGCTAGCGGAAAATACAATGAGCAGTTCTTC.

In the case of this clone: Distinct nucleotide sequences in the sample also encode this CDR3. The chain couples TRBV7-9 to TRBJ2-2, with D unresolved. This CDR3 is built from 14 residues. Germline CDR1 is SEHNR and CDR2 is FQNEAQ (reference sequence). Trimming took off 2 bases at V and 1 base at J, with 5 bases between the two ends. CDR3 residues: CASSLWENTGELFF. The CDR3 DNA is TGTGCCAGCAGCTTATGGGAGAACACCGGGGAGCTGTTTTTT. Supplemented by reference TRBV7-9 and TRBJ2-2, the full variable domain reads DTGVSQNPRHKITKRGQNVTFRCDPISEHNRLYWYRQTLGQGPEFLTYFQNEAQLEKSRLLSDRFSAERPKGSFSTLEIQRTEQGDSAMYLCASSLWENTGELFFGEGSRLTVL.

This clone was observed a single time. This chain connects TRBV27 to TRBJ2-7; tentatively, D is TRBD1 (5 bases). Per germline, CDR1 MNHEY and CDR2 SMNVEV (reference sequence). Trimming removed 2 bases from V and 7 bases from J, with 9 bases in between. The CDR3 sequence is 12 residues long. The CDR3 DNA is TGTGCCAGCAGTTTAGCAGGGCGGGAGCAGTACTTC. Its translation: CASSLAGREQYF.

This clone was recorded once. This chain links TRBV27 with TRBJ2-3; possible D gene TRBD2, 6 bases. CDR1 is MNHEY, CDR2 SMNVEV, per germline (reference sequence). The CDR3 is 14 residues long. V was shortened by 0 bases and J by 7 bases, with 11 bases between the two germline ends. CDR3 region: CASSLSGGGYTQYF. CDR3 nucleotides: TGTGCCAGCAGTTTATCGGGGGGTGGGTATACGCAGTATTTT.

The chain links TRBV29-1 to TRBJ1-1, with 7 bases matching TRBD1. The V segment lost 6 bases and the J segment 7 bases; nucleotides outside the gene matches: 8. The length of the CDR3 is 12 residues. Germline V gene sequence: CDR1 SQVTM, CDR2 ANQGSEA. CDR3 loop: CSVRRGPIEAFF. CDR3 nucleotides: TGCAGCGTCAGAAGGGGGCCGATTGAAGCTTTCTTT.

The rearrangement joins TRBV30 to TRBJ2-5, with D possibly being TRBD2 (5 bases). V was clipped by 1 base and J by 5 bases, with 14 bases between them. CDR1 GTSNPN and CDR2 SVGIG come from the germline V gene (reference sequence). The CDR3 is 14 residues long. CDR3 protein: CAWSAKTRSETQYF. The DNA for the CDR3 is TGTGCCTGGAGTGCCAAAACTAGGTCGGAGACCCAGTACTTC.

DNA of the CDR3: TGTGCCAGCAGAGACGCCGACAGGGACCGTGGCTATGGCTACACCTTC. Translating gives CASRDADRDRGYGYTF. This sequence joins TRBV28 and TRBJ1-2; TRBD1 matches 7 bases. The CDR3 is 16 residues long. V dropped 6 bases and J dropped 4; count of bases not matched to a gene: 14. Germline CDR1 and CDR2: MDHEN and SYDVKM.

This clone was found a few times. The rearrangement joins TRBV29-1 to TRBJ1-6, with D possibly being TRBD1 (6 bases). Germline V CDR1 and CDR2: SQVTM, ANQGSEA. This CDR3 has 13 residues. Trimming removed 4 bases at V and 10 bases at J, with 14 bases between. The CDR3, as DNA: TGCAGCGTTGTCAGGGGATACGGATCACCCCTCCACTTT. It is translated as CSVVRGYGSPLHF.

This rearrangement joins TRBV6-1 to TRBJ2-5; 7 bases align to TRBD1. This CDR3 comprises 13 residues. The junction had 9 bases not matched to a gene; V was cut back by 8 bases and J by 6 bases. From germline, CDR1 is MNHNS and CDR2 SASEGT. In DNA form, the CDR3 reads TGTGCCAGCGAGGCGAGACAGGGAAAGACCCAGTACTTC. It specifies CASEARQGKTQYF.

About this clone: This CDR3 is also generated by other DNA sequences in the sample. This chain links TRBV30 with TRBJ1-6; 12 bases fit TRBD1. The V gene end was trimmed by 1 base and the J gene end by 7 bases; junction bases not matched to a gene: 2. The length of the CDR3 is 15 residues. Germline V gene lookup returns CDR1 GTSNPN and CDR2 SVGIG (reference sequence). The CDR3 DNA follows: TGTGCCTGGAGTGCCGGGACAGGGGGCAATTCACCCCTCCACTTT. Translating gives CAWSAGTGGNSPLHF.

This chain joins TRBV5-1 and TRBJ1-1; TRBD1 matches at 7 bases. In germline, CDR1 is SGHRS, CDR2 YFSETQ. CDR3 length: 13 amino acids. V trimming: 4 bases; J trimming: 3 bases; junction bases outside the gene matches: 3. The CDR3 region is CASSKTGDTEAFF. Written as DNA, the CDR3 is TGCGCCAGCAGCAAAACAGGGGACACTGAAGCTTTCTTT.

The chain links TRBV19 to TRBJ2-3; TRBD1 might be the D (6 bases). There are 15 residues in the CDR3. Trimming pared 7 bases from V and 2 bases from J, leaving 16 bases between. The germline V gene encodes CDR1 LNHDA and CDR2 SQIVND (reference sequence). CDR3 DNA: TGTGCCAGTACCACGGACAGAGTGCACACAGATACGCAGTATTTT. Translated, it gives CASTTDRVHTDTQYF.

The chain links TRBV2 to TRBJ2-5; 7 bases agree with TRBD2. This CDR3 has 14 amino acids. After removal of 7 bases from V and 5 bases from J, the junction contained 10 bases not matched to a gene. Per germline, CDR1 SNHLY and CDR2 FYNNEI. CDR3 loop: CASKMAGVGETQYF. DNA of the CDR3: TGTGCCAGCAAGATGGCGGGAGTCGGGGAGACCCAGTACTTC.

V usage is TRBV11-2 and J usage is TRBJ1-1; D gene unclear. V lost 0 bases to trimming and J lost 3 bases, with 11 bases between them. CDR3 length: 15 amino acids. Per germline, CDR1 SGHAT and CDR2 FQNNGV. CDR3 region: CASSLDPGIYTEAFF. The CDR3 region has the DNA TGTGCCAGCAGCTTAGATCCGGGTATTTACACTGAAGCTTTCTTT. The full variable domain, with the rest looked up from reference TRBV11-2 and TRBJ1-1, is EAGVAQSPRYKIIEKRQSVAFWCNPISGHATLYWYQQILGQGPKLLIQFQNNGVVDDSQLPKDRFSAERLKGVDSTLKIQPAKLEDSAVYLCASSLDPGIYTEAFFGQGTRLTVV.

The rearrangement links TRBV5-1 to TRBJ2-5; perhaps TRBD2 as D (5 bases). This CDR3 contains 13 residues. The germline V gene has CDR1 SGHRS and CDR2 YFSETQ. Deletions cut 0 bases from V and 4 bases from J, with 7 bases between. The CDR3 spells CASSLAGIETQYF. CDR3 DNA: TGCGCCAGCAGCTTGGCCGGGATAGAGACCCAGTACTTC.

This clone was found once. The genes are TRBV5-1 and TRBJ1-6; D gene uncertain. The CDR3 is 13 amino acids. Germline loops: CDR1 SGHRS, CDR2 YFSETQ. The V gene lost 0 bases and the J gene lost 9 bases, with 7 bases spanning the gap. The CDR3 loop reads CASSLETLSPLHF. The CDR3 DNA is TGCGCCAGCAGCTTGGAGACACTTTCACCCCTCCACTTT.

CDR3 DNA sequence: TGTGCCAGCAGTATACTAGCGTCCTACGAGCAGTACTTC. Residues: CASSILASYEQYF. This chain links TRBV6-6 with TRBJ2-7; 7 positions agree with TRBD2. Trimming at V came to 5 bases and at J to 1 base, leaving 2 bases not matched to a gene. CDR3 length: 13 residues. Per the germline V gene, CDR1 is MNHNY and CDR2 is SVGAGI (reference sequence).